Presented here are 14 T cell receptor beta chains from one specimen sequenced in a study of T cells in Graves' hyperthyroidism and ophthalmopathy. RNA transcripts yielded amplified TCR beta CDR3 regions. The TCR CDR3 first-round RT-PCR relied on the HTBI primer set. TCRdb passed the multiplex PCR reads through MiXCR, listing each CDR3 protein once. The table includes approximately 640,000 distinct CDR3 sequences, just under 45% detected once. Specimen: peripheral blood or thyroid tissue (not recorded which). Receptors were obtained from an adult man with Graves' disease, either hyperthyroidism or ophthalmopathy (not recorded which).

This clonotype was picked up many times. The rearrangement uses TRBV7-3 and TRBJ1-1, with D uncertain. This CDR3 comprises 13 residues. CDR1 and CDR2 (germline): SGHTA, FQGTGA. Trimming shortened V by 5 bases and J by 1 base, and 8 bases separated the two germline ends. Written as DNA, the CDR3 is TGTGCCAGCAGCCCCGGATCGAACACTGAAGCTTTCTTT. It codes for CASSPGSNTEAFF.

This clonotype was recorded many times. The chain links TRBV5-5 to TRBJ2-5; D possibly corresponds to TRBD2 (5 bases). Germline CDR1 reads SGHKS; CDR2 reads YYEKEE (reference sequence). V shed 1 base and J shed 5 bases, with 6 bases lying between them. The CDR3 length is 12 residues. This CDR3 is CASSLRRETQYF. The CDR3 DNA is TGTGCCAGCAGCTTGAGGAGGGAGACCCAGTACTTC.

This rearrangement joins TRBV7-8 to TRBJ1-6, with D perhaps matching TRBD1 (5 bases). Germline CDR1 and CDR2: SGHVS and FQNEAQ. The germline V and J ends were trimmed by 11 bases and 7 bases, with 21 bases remaining between them. This CDR3 has 15 amino acids. CDR3 nucleotide sequence: TGTGCCGGGACCAGATTTGGCAGGCCGAATTCACCCCTCCACTTT. This encodes CAGTRFGRPNSPLHF. Combining the CDR3 with reference TRBV7-8 and TRBJ1-6 gives the whole variable domain GAGVSQSPRYKVAKRGQDVALRCDPISGHVSLFWYQQALGQGPEFLTYFQNEAQLDKSGLPSDRFFAERPEGSVSTLKIQRTQQEDSAVYLCAGTRFGRPNSPLHFGNGTRLTVT.

Notes on this clonotype: One end of the junction fails to match germline, which may point to a read error. The chain couples TRBV10-3 to TRBJ2-7; the D gene is possibly TRBD2 (6 bases). The CDR3 is made up of 13 amino acids. Germline V gives CDR1 ENHRY, CDR2 SYGVKD. CDR3 loop: CATSGGLGDEQYF. The DNA of the CDR3 is TGTGCCACCAGTGGGGGACTGGGGGATGAGCAGTACTTC.

This chain connects TRBV9 to TRBJ2-7, with 7 positions matching TRBD1. CDR1 is SGDLS, CDR2 YYNGEE, per germline. CDR3 length equals 15 residues. J gave up 3 bases and V 4 bases, and 10 bases lay outside the gene matches. CDR3 sequence reads: CASSPRTGSIYEQYF. CDR3 DNA sequence: TGTGCCAGCAGCCCTAGGACAGGTTCCATCTACGAGCAGTACTTC.

This clonotype was detected only a few times. The chain employs TRBV20-1 and TRBJ2-5; 16 bases line up with TRBD2. Losses at the gene ends were 4 bases for V and 5 bases for J; bases not matched to a gene: 7. This CDR3 is built from 16 residues. The V gene's germline CDR1 is DFQATT and CDR2 SNEGSKA (reference sequence). The CDR3 protein is CSATGLAGGVQETQYF. DNA for the CDR3: TGCAGTGCTACGGGACTAGCGGGAGGGGTACAGGAGACCCAGTACTTC.

This clonotype appeared many times. The CDR3 sequence is CASRNMAGGQETQYF. CDR3 nucleotides: TGTGCCAGCAGAAACATGGCGGGGGGCCAAGAGACCCAGTACTTC. This chain joins TRBV7-2 and TRBJ2-5; the match to TRBD2 covers 8 bases. Germline V gene sequence: CDR1 SGHTA, CDR2 FQGNSA. The CDR3 length is 15 residues. V was clipped by 6 bases and J by 1 base; unmatched bases: 7.

The chain links TRBV2 to TRBJ1-6; 7 bases align to TRBD1. Germline CDR1 reads SNHLY; CDR2 reads FYNNEI. J was trimmed by 7 bases and V by 10 bases; bases with no gene match: 7. There are 13 residues in the CDR3. The CDR3: CAIRQGPNSPLHF. The CDR3 nucleotides read TGTGCCATCAGACAGGGACCCAATTCACCCCTCCACTTT. Full variable domain (missing parts from reference TRBV2 and TRBJ1-6): EPEVTQTPSHQVTQMGQEVILRCVPISNHLYFYWYRQILGQKVEFLVSFYNNEISEKSEIFDDQFSVERPDGSNFTLKIRSTKLEDSAMYFCAIRQGPNSPLHFGNGTRLTVT.

This chain connects TRBV7-9 to TRBJ2-7; 9 bases line up with TRBD2. This CDR3 comprises 15 residues. V dropped 5 bases and J dropped 0; count of bases not matched to a gene: 5. Looked up from germline, CDR1 is SEHNR and CDR2 is FQNEAQ (reference sequence). The DNA of the CDR3 is TGTGCCAGCAGCAATAGCGGGGGAAACTCCTACGAGCAGTACTTC. Encoded protein: CASSNSGGNSYEQYF. Full variable domain (rest looked up from reference TRBV7-9 and TRBJ2-7): DTGVSQNPRHKITKRGQNVTFRCDPISEHNRLYWYRQTLGQGPEFLTYFQNEAQLEKSRLLSDRFSAERPKGSFSTLEIQRTEQGDSAMYLCASSNSGGNSYEQYFGPGTRLTVT.

The CDR3 nucleotides are TGTGCCAGCAGACCATATGGGGGTTTGGGTCTCGCCGGGGAGCTGTTTTTT. Protein product: CASRPYGGLGLAGELFF. This rearrangement joins TRBV7-8 to TRBJ2-2, with D perhaps TRBD1 or TRBD2 (5 bases each). V lost 6 bases and J lost 6, with 23 bases in between. Germline V CDR1 and CDR2: SGHVS, FQNEAQ. The CDR3 runs to 17 residues.

The chain combines TRBV11-2 with TRBJ2-7, with 10 nucleotides matching TRBD2. Germline assignment: CDR1 SGHAT and CDR2 FQNNGV. J lost 1 base, V lost 5 bases, and 11 bases had no gene match. The CDR3 contains 17 residues. The CDR3 sequence: CASSPRELAGVSYEQYF. The CDR3 DNA sequence: TGTGCCAGCAGCCCCCGGGAGCTAGCGGGAGTGTCCTACGAGCAGTACTTC.

This clonotype appeared many times. J is TRBJ1-1 and V is TRBV7-8; D might be TRBD1 (5 bases). With 2 bases removed from V and 5 bases from J, the gap between germline ends came to 12 bases. The CDR3 extends over 14 amino acids. Germline V CDR1 and CDR2: SGHVS, FQNEAQ. The CDR3 here is CASSLKSGKTEAFF. CDR3 sequence (DNA): TGTGCCAGCAGCTTAAAGTCAGGGAAAACTGAAGCTTTCTTT.

This clonotype was seen many times. The chain combines TRBV15 with TRBJ1-1; D may be TRBD1 (6 bases). The CDR3 runs to 16 residues. Trimming removed 0 bases from V and 4 bases from J, with 15 bases in between. Germline values: CDR1 LNHNV, CDR2 YYDKDF (reference sequence). The CDR3 DNA is TGTGCCACCAGCAGAGAGGTAGGCAGGGGTGGCACTGAAGCTTTCTTT. Amino acid sequence: CATSREVGRGGTEAFF.

The chain recombines TRBV9 with TRBJ1-6; TRBD1 is a possible D gene (6 bases). V dropped 5 bases and J dropped 6 bases, with 18 bases sitting between them. The CDR3 consists of 16 residues. Germline assignment: CDR1 SGDLS and CDR2 YYNGEE. The CDR3 DNA is TGTGCCAGCAGACGACAGGTCGGGTCCACTAATTCACCCCTCCACTTT. This sequence encodes CASRRQVGSTNSPLHF.